The clone carrying this T cell receptor (beta chain) was recorded a few times. What it binds is unknown. MiXCR, run by TCRdb on the RT-PCR reads, gives a single entry per CDR3 protein. The table records over 750,000 distinct CDR3 sequences, 21% of them present only once. The CDR3 is made up of 12 amino acids. V dropped 10 bases and J dropped 7 bases, with 14 bases sitting between them. Germline V gives CDR1 MNHEY, CDR2 SVGEGT. The data derive from a study of response to subunit inactivated influenza vaccine. General study points: Seasonal influenza vaccination, on each occasion, was suggested by the authors to recruit few new T cells.

The chain joins TRBV6-2 or TRBV6-3 to TRBJ2-4; D is possibly TRBD2 (5 bases). The source of this sequence is a man aged 45-65 years who received an inactivated influenza vaccine. The sample consisted of PBMCs from blood, taken 4 to 6 days after vaccination. The CDR3 coding sequence is TGTGCCACCCGAGGGTTTGGGAACATTCAGTACTTC. Protein product: CATRGFGNIQYF.